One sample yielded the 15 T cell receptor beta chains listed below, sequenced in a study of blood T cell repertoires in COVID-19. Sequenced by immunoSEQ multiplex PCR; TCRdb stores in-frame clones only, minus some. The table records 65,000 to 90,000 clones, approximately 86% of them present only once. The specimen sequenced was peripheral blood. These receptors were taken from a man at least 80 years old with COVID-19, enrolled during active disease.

CDR3 loop: CSAIDGTLPSNQPQHF. The CDR3 DNA reads TGCAGTGCTATTGACGGGACACTCCCGAGCAATCAGCCCCAGCATTTT. V is TRBV20-1 and J is TRBJ1-5; weak D call: TRBD1 (6 bases). CDR3 length equals 16 residues. CDR1 and CDR2 (germline): DFQATT, SNEGSKA (reference sequence). V lost 4 bases to trimming and J lost 1 base, with 17 bases between them.

For the CDR3, the DNA is TGTGCCAGCAGCCCGGGACAAGACAAAGAGACCCAGTACTTC. It is translated as CASSPGQDKETQYF. The chain couples TRBV5-4 to TRBJ2-5; perhaps TRBD1 as D (6 bases). The CDR3 sequence is 14 residues long. Trimming stripped 4 bases from V and 3 bases from J, with 13 bases between. CDR1 and CDR2 from the germline V gene are SGHNT and YYREEE (reference sequence).

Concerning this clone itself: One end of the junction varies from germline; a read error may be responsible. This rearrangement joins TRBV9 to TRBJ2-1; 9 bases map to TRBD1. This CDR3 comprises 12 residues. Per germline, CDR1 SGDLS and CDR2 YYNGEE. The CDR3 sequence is CASSGEGTGPVF. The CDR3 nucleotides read TGTGCCAGCAGTGGAGAAGGGACAGGGCCAGTCTTC.

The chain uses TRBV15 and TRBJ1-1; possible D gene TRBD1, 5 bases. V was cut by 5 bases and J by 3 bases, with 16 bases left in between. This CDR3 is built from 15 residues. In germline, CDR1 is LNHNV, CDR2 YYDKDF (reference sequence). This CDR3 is CATSPHGGEDTEAFF. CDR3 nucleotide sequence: TGTGCCACCAGCCCCCACGGGGGGGAGGACACTGAAGCTTTCTTT.

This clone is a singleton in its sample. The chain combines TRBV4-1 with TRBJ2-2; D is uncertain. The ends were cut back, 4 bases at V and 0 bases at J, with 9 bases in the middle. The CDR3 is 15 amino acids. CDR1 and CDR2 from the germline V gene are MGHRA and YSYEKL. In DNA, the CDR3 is TGCGCCAGCAGCCGTGAGGCTACGAACACCGGGGAGCTGTTTTTT. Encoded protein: CASSREATNTGELFF.

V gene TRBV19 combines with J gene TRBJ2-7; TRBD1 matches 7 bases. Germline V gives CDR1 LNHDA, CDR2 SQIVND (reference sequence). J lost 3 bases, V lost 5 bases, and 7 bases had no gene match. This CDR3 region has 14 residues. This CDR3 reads CASSEQGGVYEQYF. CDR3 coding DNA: TGTGCCAGTAGTGAGCAAGGGGGCGTCTACGAGCAGTACTTC. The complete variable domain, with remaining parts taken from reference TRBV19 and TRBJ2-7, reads DGGITQSPKYLFRKEGQNVTLSCEQNLNHDAMYWYRQDPGQGLRLIYYSQIVNDFQKGDIAEGYSVSREKKESFPLTVTSAQKNPTAFYLCASSEQGGVYEQYFGPGTRLTVT.

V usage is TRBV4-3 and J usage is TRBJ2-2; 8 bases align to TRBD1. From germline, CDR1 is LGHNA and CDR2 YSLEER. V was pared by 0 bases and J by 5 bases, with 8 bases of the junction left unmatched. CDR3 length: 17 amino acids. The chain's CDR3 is CASSQEFGQGGTGELFF. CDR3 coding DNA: TGCGCCAGCAGCCAAGAATTCGGACAGGGTGGTACCGGGGAGCTGTTTTTT.

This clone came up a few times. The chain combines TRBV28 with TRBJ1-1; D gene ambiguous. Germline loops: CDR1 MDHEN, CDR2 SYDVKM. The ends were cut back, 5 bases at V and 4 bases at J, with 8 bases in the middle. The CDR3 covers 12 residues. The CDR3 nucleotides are TGTGCCAGCAGTCCCCTCCGCACTGAAGCTTTCTTT. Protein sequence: CASSPLRTEAFF.

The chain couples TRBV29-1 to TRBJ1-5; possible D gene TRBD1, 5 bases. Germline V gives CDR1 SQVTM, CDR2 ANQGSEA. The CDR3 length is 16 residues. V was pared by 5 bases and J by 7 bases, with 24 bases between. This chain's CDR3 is CSVILPEQEVIQPQHF. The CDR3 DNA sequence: TGCAGCGTTATACTCCCGGAACAGGAAGTGATACAGCCCCAGCATTTT. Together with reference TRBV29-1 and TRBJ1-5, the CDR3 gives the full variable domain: SAVISQKPSRDICQRGTSLTIQCQVDSQVTMMFWYRQQPGQSLTLIATANQGSEATYESGFVIDKFPISRPNLTFSTLTVSNMSPEDSSIYLCSVILPEQEVIQPQHFGDGTRLSIL.

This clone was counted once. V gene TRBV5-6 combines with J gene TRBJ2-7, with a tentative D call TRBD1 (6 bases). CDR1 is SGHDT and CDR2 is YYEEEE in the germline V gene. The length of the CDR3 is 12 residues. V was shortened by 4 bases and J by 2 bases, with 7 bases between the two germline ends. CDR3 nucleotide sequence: TGTGCCAGCAGCCGGACAGCCTACGAGCAGTACTTC. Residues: CASSRTAYEQYF.

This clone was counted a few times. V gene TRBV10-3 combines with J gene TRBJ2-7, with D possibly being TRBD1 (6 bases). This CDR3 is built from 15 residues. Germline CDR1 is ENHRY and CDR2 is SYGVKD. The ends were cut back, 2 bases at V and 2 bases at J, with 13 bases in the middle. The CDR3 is CAISERRGQTYEQYF. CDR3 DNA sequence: TGTGCCATCAGTGAGCGCAGGGGCCAGACCTACGAGCAGTACTTC.

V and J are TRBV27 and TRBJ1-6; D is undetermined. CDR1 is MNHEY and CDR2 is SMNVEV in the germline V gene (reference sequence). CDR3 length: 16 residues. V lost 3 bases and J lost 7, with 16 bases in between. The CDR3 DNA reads TGTGCCAGCAGTTTCCGGTCCCGGCCGGGGAATTCACCCCTCCACTTT. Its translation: CASSFRSRPGNSPLHF.

The CDR3 DNA sequence: TGTGCCAGCAGCCAACAGGGCTCAACTGAAGCTTTCTTT. Translation: CASSQQGSTEAFF. The V and J genes are TRBV6-6 and TRBJ1-1; TRBD1 is a possible D gene (6 bases). The CDR3 extends over 13 amino acids. The germline CDR1 and CDR2 sequences are MNHNY and SVGAGI (reference sequence). The V and J ends lost 6 bases and 5 bases respectively, with 13 bases between them.

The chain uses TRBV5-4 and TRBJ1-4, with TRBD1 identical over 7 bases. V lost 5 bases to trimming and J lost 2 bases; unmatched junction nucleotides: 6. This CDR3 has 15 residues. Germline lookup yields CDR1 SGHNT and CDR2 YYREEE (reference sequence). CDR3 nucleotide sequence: TGTGCCAGCAGGGACCAGGGGGATACTAATGAAAAACTGTTTTTT. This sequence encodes CASRDQGDTNEKLFF.

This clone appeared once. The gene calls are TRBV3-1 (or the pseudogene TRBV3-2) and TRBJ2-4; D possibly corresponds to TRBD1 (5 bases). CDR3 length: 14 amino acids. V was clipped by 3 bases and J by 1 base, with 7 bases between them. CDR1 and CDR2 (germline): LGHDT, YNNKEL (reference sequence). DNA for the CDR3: TGTGCCAGCAGCCAGGCAGGGGCCAAAAACATTCAGTACTTC. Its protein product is CASSQAGAKNIQYF.